In its sample, the clone carrying this T cell receptor beta chain was seen a few times. As yet, its antigen is unknown. PCR primers comprised 60 Vbeta and 13 Jbeta primers. Only in-frame clones appear in the TCRdb table, and some are missing; sequencing was by immunoSEQ multiplex PCR. Here the sample spans about 200,000 clones, around 79% being singletons. V dropped 4 bases and J dropped 4; count of bases not matched to a gene: 7. Germline CDR1 reads SGDLS; CDR2 reads YYNGEE. The CDR3 totals 15 residues. The data were obtained in a study of cytomegalovirus exposure and HLA in healthy donors. Overall study findings and caveats: The authors assumed roughly uniform sequencing depth across donors for presence/absence analyses.

The receptor was derived from a girl between 5 and 17 years old in good health and CMV-seropositive. V gene TRBV9 combines with J gene TRBJ2-5; 10 bases align to TRBD2. The sample taken for sequencing was PBMCs. In nucleotides, the CDR3 is TGTGCCAGCAGCCCGGAGCGGGGGGGCAGAGAGACCCAGTACTTC. Protein sequence: CASSPERGGRETQYF.